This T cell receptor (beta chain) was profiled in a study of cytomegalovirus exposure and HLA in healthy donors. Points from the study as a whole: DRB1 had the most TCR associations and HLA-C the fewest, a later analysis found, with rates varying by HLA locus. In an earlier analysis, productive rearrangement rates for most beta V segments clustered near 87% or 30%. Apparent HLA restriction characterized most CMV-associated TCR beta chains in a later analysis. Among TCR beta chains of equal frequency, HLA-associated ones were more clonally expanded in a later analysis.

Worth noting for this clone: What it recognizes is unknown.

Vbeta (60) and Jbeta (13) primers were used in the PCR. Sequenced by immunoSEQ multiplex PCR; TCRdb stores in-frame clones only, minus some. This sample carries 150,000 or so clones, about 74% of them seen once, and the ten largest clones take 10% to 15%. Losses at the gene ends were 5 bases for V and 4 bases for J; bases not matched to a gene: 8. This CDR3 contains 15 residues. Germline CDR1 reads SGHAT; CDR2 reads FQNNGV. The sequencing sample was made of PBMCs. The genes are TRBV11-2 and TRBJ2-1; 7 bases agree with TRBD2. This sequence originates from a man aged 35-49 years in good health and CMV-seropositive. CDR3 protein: CASSQSGGGYNEQFF. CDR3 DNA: TGTGCCAGCAGCCAATCGGGAGGTGGATACAATGAGCAGTTCTTC.